The next 20 T cell receptor beta chains were all read from a single sample in a study of T cell responses to AZD1222 COVID-19 vaccine. TCRdb's copy holds only in-frame clones and misses some; the assay was immunoSEQ multiplex PCR. The profile shows about 100,000 clones, 85% to 90% of them singletons. This material consisted of peripheral blood, taken on day 0 of AZD1222 vaccination. Every receptor here comes from an adult in good health.

This sequence joins TRBV30 and TRBJ2-7, with 7 positions matching TRBD2. Germline V gives CDR1 GTSNPN, CDR2 SVGIG (reference sequence). With V trimmed by 8 bases and J by 0 bases, 13 bases remained unmatched. CDR3 length equals 15 residues. CDR3: CARSVGGSASYEQYF. The CDR3 nucleotides are TGTGCCCGCTCTGTCGGCGGGAGTGCCTCCTACGAGCAGTACTTC.

The rearrangement links TRBV11-2 to TRBJ1-2, with D unresolved. This CDR3 region has 12 residues. Germline CDR1 SGHAT, CDR2 FQNNGV. V dropped 7 bases and J dropped 4 bases, with 10 bases sitting between them. The CDR3 DNA reads TGTGCCAGCACCCGGGCTGGCTATGGCTACACCTTC. It yields the protein CASTRAGYGYTF.

This chain connects TRBV27 to TRBJ2-3, with 9 bases lining up with TRBD2. The length of the CDR3 is 14 residues. J was trimmed by 0 bases and V by 8 bases; bases with no gene match: 3. Germline CDR1 and CDR2: MNHEY and SMNVEV (reference sequence). CDR3 DNA: TGTGCCAGCCAGACTAGCGGTAGCACAGATACGCAGTATTTT. This codes for CASQTSGSTDTQYF.

The V gene is TRBV7-8, the J gene TRBJ1-4; 7 bases align to TRBD1. The CDR3 runs 16 residues. With 5 bases clipped from V and 4 bases from J, the junction kept 10 bases outside the gene matches. Germline V CDR1 and CDR2: SGHVS, FQNEAQ. CDR3 sequence reads: CASSQGVGFRNEKLFF. The CDR3 nucleotides read TGTGCCAGCAGCCAGGGGGTAGGGTTCCGTAATGAAAAACTGTTTTTT.

This clone is termed medium-sized. J is TRBJ1-5 and V is TRBV19, with D maybe TRBD1 (5 bases). Trimming left V 1 base short and J 6 bases short, with 7 bases between. This CDR3 comprises 13 residues. Germline CDR1 reads LNHDA; CDR2 reads SQIVND (reference sequence). CDR3 amino acids: CASSIGTSQPQHF. For the CDR3, the DNA is TGTGCCAGTAGTATAGGGACAAGTCAGCCCCAGCATTTT.

In its sample, this clone was seen a few times. This rearrangement joins TRBV7-2 to TRBJ1-2; D may be TRBD1 (5 bases). Germline loops: CDR1 SGHTA, CDR2 FQGNSA. The CDR3 covers 14 residues. V lost 1 base and J 4 bases, leaving 10 bases between the germline ends. The CDR3 bases are TGTGCCAGCAGCTTAGTAGACAGAAGCTATGGCTACACCTTC. This gives the protein CASSLVDRSYGYTF.

The V and J genes are TRBV7-2 and TRBJ2-1; TRBD2 might be the D (7 bases). V lost 3 bases to trimming and J lost 2 bases, with 23 bases between them. Germline loops: CDR1 SGHTA, CDR2 FQGNSA. This CDR3 spans 19 amino acids. The chain's CDR3 is CASSFRDQRRGGPYNEQFF. The CDR3, as DNA: TGTGCCAGCAGCTTCCGGGACCAGCGAAGGGGGGGGCCCTACAATGAGCAGTTCTTC.

The rearrangement links TRBV27 to TRBJ1-4; D not resolved. The CDR3 extends over 14 amino acids. Germline V gives CDR1 MNHEY, CDR2 SMNVEV (reference sequence). Deletions cut 8 bases from V and 8 bases from J, with 18 bases between. CDR3 coding DNA: TGTGCCAGCCGGACTCAAACACTTAGCGAAAAACTGTTTTTT. Its translation: CASRTQTLSEKLFF.

The chain links TRBV28 to TRBJ1-4; D is unclear. Germline V gene data show CDR1 as MDHEN and CDR2 as SYDVKM. V shed 7 bases and J shed 8 bases, with 17 bases lying between them. This CDR3 spans 14 amino acids. CDR3 protein: CASKTRAVREKLFF. The CDR3 DNA sequence: TGTGCCAGCAAAACTAGGGCAGTCCGGGAAAAACTGTTTTTT. Full variable domain (remainder filled in from reference TRBV28 and TRBJ1-4): DVKVTQSSRYLVKRTGEKVFLECVQDMDHENMFWYRQDPGLGLRLIYFSYDVKMKEKGDIPEGYSVSREKKERFSLILESASTNQTSMYLCASKTRAVREKLFFGSGTQLSVL.

The chain combines TRBV7-9 with TRBJ1-1; D ambiguous. In germline, CDR1 is SEHNR, CDR2 FQNEAQ (reference sequence). Trimming took 3 bases from V and 1 from J, leaving 9 bases between them. The CDR3 consists of 14 residues. The DNA for the CDR3 is TGTGCCAGCAGCTTTGAAAGGGAGAACACTGAAGCTTTCTTT. Residues: CASSFERENTEAFF.

In this sample, this clone turned up once. The rearrangement uses TRBV2 and TRBJ1-5, with D perhaps TRBD1 (5 bases). Germline CDR1 is SNHLY and CDR2 is FYNNEI. Trimming cost V 7 bases and J 7 bases, with 17 bases left between them. The CDR3 is 14 amino acids. The CDR3 bases are TGTGCCAGCAACTTGGACCGGGGCGGCCAGCCCCAGCATTTT. This translates into CASNLDRGGQPQHF.

V is TRBV5-1 and J is TRBJ1-1, with unresolved D. Germline values: CDR1 SGHRS, CDR2 YFSETQ. V was pared by 5 bases and J by 3 bases, with 11 bases between. This CDR3 is 13 amino acids long. The chain's CDR3 is CASRSQQDTEAFF. Written as DNA, the CDR3 is TGCGCCAGCAGGTCACAGCAAGACACTGAAGCTTTCTTT.

V is TRBV19 and J is TRBJ1-1, with TRBD1 identical over 10 bases. The CDR3 runs 15 residues. V shed 8 bases, J shed 0 bases, and the junction held 6 bases outside the gene matches. From germline, CDR1 is LNHDA and CDR2 SQIVND (reference sequence). The CDR3 DNA is TGTGCCAGTGGACAGGGGGGGGGTTTGAACACTGAAGCTTTCTTT. Protein: CASGQGGGLNTEAFF.

The gene calls are TRBV5-1 and TRBJ1-1; possible D gene TRBD1, 5 bases. Trimming left V 4 bases short and J 1 base short, with 20 bases between. This CDR3 is built from 17 residues. The germline V gene has CDR1 SGHRS and CDR2 YFSETQ. The CDR3 reads CASSPGETVFSNTEAFF. The CDR3 DNA reads as TGCGCCAGCAGCCCTGGGGAGACAGTTTTTTCGAACACTGAAGCTTTCTTT.

J is TRBJ1-5 and V is TRBV5-1; TRBD1 might be the D (5 bases). The germline V gene encodes CDR1 SGHRS and CDR2 YFSETQ. The CDR3 length is 13 residues. Trimming took 4 bases from V and 6 from J, leaving 11 bases between them. DNA of the CDR3: TGCGCCAGCAGCCCGACAGTCGGTCAGCCCCAGCATTTT. It translates to CASSPTVGQPQHF.

This chain connects TRBV20-1 to TRBJ1-5; the match to TRBD1 covers 9 bases. Trimming removed 3 bases from V and 6 bases from J; junction bases left unmatched: 12. This CDR3 region has 16 residues. Looked up from germline, CDR1 is DFQATT and CDR2 is SNEGSKA (reference sequence). The CDR3 loop reads CSASIPTGGWGQPQHF. CDR3 in DNA: TGCAGTGCTAGTATCCCTACAGGGGGCTGGGGTCAGCCCCAGCATTTT.

This clone turned up a few times. V and J are TRBV11-1 and TRBJ1-2; D not certain. The length of the CDR3 is 14 residues. Germline CDR1 is SGHAT and CDR2 is FQDESV (reference sequence). Deletions cut 2 bases from V and 4 bases from J, with 11 bases between. The CDR3, as DNA: TGTGCCAGCAGCTTAACCGACAAGATCTATGGCTACACCTTC. Amino acids: CASSLTDKIYGYTF.

This sequence joins TRBV7-8 and TRBJ1-5, with 8 bases that match TRBD1. The V and J ends lost 0 bases and 7 bases, in that order; junction bases with no gene match: 5. Germline CDR1 is SGHVS and CDR2 is FQNEAQ. The CDR3 is 15 amino acids. This CDR3 is CASSLAQGASQPQHF. As DNA, the CDR3 is TGTGCCAGCAGCTTAGCTCAGGGGGCTAGCCAGCCCCAGCATTTT.

This chain links TRBV4-2 with TRBJ1-5; weak D call: TRBD1 (6 bases). The V gene's germline CDR1 is LGHNA and CDR2 YNFKEQ. V dropped 0 bases and J dropped 7 bases, with 13 bases sitting between them. This CDR3 is 15 amino acids long. CDR3 in amino acids: CASSQDTGKGQPQHF. DNA for the CDR3: TGTGCCAGCAGCCAAGATACAGGGAAAGGACAGCCCCAGCATTTT.

The CDR3, as DNA: TGTGCCAGCAGCTTGTGGGGGGGCGGAAGCAGGGCCGGGGAGCTGTTTTTT. Its translation is CASSLWGGGSRAGELFF. V gene TRBV5-5 combines with J gene TRBJ2-2; a possible D gene is TRBD2 (7 bases). Trimming took off 1 base at V and 6 bases at J, with 19 bases between the two ends. The CDR3 is 17 residues long. Germline assignment: CDR1 SGHKS and CDR2 YYEKEE (reference sequence). Combining the CDR3 with reference TRBV5-5 and TRBJ2-2 gives the whole variable domain DAGVTQSPTHLIKTRGQQVTLRCSPISGHKSVSWYQQVLGQGPQFIFQYYEKEERGRGNFPDRFSARQFPNYSSELNVNALLLGDSALYLCASSLWGGGSRAGELFFGEGSRLTVL.